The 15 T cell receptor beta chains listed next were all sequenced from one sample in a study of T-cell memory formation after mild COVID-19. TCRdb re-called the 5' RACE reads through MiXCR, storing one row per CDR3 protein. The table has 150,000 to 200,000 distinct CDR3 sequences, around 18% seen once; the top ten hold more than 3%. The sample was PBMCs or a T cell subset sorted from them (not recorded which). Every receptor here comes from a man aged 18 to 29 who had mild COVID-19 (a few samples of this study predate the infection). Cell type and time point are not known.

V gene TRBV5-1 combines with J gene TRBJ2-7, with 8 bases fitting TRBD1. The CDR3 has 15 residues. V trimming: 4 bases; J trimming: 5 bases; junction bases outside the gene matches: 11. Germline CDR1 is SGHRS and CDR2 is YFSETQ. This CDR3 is CASSVGTGSLNEQYF. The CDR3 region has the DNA TGCGCCAGCAGCGTAGGGACAGGTAGCTTGAACGAGCAGTACTTC.

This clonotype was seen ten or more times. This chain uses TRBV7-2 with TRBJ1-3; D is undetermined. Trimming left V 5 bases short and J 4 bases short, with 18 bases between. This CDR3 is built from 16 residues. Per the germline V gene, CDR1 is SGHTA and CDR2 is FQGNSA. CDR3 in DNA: TGTGCCAGCAGCCCTCAGAGTTCTGGGTCGGGAAACACCATATATTTT. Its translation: CASSPQSSGSGNTIYF.

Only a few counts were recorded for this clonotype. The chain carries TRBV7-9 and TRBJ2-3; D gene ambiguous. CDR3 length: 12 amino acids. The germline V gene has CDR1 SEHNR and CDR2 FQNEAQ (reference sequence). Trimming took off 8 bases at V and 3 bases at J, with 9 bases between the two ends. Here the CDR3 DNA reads TGTGCCAGCGCGAAGGAGACAGATACGCAGTATTTT. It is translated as CASAKETDTQYF.

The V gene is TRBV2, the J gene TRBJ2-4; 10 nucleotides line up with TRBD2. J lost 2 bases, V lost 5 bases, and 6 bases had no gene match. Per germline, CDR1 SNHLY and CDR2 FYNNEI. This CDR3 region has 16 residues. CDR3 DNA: TGTGCCAGCAGTATTCTAGCGGGGGCTACCAAAAACATTCAGTACTTC. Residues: CASSILAGATKNIQYF.

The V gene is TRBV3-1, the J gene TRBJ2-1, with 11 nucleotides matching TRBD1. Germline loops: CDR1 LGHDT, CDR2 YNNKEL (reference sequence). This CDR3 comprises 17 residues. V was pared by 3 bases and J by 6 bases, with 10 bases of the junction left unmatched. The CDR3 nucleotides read TGTGCCAGCAGCCATGACCTCGGACAGGGGGCTATCAATGAGCAGTTCTTC. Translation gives CASSHDLGQGAINEQFF.

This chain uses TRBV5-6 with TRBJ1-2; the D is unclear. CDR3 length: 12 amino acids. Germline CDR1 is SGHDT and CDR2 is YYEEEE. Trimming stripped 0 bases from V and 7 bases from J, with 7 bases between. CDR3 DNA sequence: TGTGCCAGCAGCTTGGTGGGTCTTGGCTACACCTTC. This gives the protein CASSLVGLGYTF. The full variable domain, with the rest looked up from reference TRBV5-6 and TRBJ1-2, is DAGVTQSPTHLIKTRGQQVTLRCSPKSGHDTVSWYQQALGQGPQFIFQYYEEEERQRGNFPDRFSGHQFPNYSSELNVNALLLGDSALYLCASSLVGLGYTFGSGTRLTVV.

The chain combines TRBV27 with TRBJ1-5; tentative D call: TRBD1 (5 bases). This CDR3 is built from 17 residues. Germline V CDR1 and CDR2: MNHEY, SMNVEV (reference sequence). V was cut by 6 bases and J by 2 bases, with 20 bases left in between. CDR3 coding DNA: TGTGCCAGCAGCCCCCGCTGGGGCGGGGACGGCAATCAGCCCCAGCATTTT. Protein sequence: CASSPRWGGDGNQPQHF.

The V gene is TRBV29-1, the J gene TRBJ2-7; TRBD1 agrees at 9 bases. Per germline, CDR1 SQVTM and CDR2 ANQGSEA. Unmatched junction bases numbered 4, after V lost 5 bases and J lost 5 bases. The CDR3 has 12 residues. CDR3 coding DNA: TGCAGCGTTTCCCGGGACAGGGACGAGCAGTACTTC. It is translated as CSVSRDRDEQYF.

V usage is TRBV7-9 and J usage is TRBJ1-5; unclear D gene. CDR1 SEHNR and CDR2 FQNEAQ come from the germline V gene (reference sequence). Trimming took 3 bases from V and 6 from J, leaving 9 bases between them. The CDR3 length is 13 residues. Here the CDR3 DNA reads TGTGCCAGCAGCTTTTCAGCGATTCAGCCCCAGCATTTT. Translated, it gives CASSFSAIQPQHF.

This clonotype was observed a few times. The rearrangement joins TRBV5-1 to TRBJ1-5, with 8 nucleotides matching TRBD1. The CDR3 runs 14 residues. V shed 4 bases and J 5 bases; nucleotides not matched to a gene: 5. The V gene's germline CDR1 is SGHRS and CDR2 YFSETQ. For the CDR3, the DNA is TGCGCCAGCAGCCCCGGACAGGGCGATCAGCCCCAGCATTTT. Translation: CASSPGQGDQPQHF.

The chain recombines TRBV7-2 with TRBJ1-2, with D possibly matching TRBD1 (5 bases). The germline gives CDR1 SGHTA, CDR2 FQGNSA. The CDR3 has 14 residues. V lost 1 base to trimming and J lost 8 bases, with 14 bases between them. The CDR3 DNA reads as TGTGCCAGCAGCTTAGACCCGGGGAGGGACGGCTACACCTTC. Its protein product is CASSLDPGRDGYTF.

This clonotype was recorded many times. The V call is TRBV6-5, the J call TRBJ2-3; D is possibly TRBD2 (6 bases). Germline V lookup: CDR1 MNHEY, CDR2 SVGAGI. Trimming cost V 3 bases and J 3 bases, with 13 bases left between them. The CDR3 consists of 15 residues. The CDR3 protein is CASSYWAGPTDTQYF. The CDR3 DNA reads TGTGCCAGCAGTTATTGGGCGGGGCCAACAGATACGCAGTATTTT.

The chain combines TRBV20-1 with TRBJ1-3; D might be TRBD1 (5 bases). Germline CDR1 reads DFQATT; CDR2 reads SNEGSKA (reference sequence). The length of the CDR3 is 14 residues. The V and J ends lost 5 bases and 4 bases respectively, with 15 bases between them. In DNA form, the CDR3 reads TGCAGTGCTCTTAAAGGGGAATCCGGAAACACCATATATTTT. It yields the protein CSALKGESGNTIYF.

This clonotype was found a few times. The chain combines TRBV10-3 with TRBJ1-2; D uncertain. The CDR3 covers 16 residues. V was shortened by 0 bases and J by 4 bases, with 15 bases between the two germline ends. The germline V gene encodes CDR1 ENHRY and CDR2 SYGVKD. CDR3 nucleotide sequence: TGTGCCATCAGTGAGTCGTCGGGTCTACAGCCCTATGGCTACACCTTC. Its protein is CAISESSGLQPYGYTF.

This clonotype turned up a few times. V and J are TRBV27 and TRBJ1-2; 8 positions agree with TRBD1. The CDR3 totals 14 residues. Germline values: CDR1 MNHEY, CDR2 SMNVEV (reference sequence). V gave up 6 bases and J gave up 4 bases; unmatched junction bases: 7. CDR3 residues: CASRGQGDTYGYTF. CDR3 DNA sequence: TGTGCCAGCAGAGGACAGGGAGACACCTATGGCTACACCTTC.